These 28 T cell receptor beta chains were sequenced from one sample in a study of metastatic and nonmetastatic thyroid tumors. TCRdb recomputed clones from the PCR reads via MiXCR. The table lists approximately 20,000 clones, approximately 15% of them singletons, with roughly 15% in the top ten. All patients were treatment-naive before thyroid surgery. The sample comprised tumor tissue. Receptors were obtained from a female donor with papillary thyroid cancer or a benign thyroid nodule (not recorded which). Some clones in this sample may be carry-over from other donors' samples.

This clone has a count of ten or more. The V and J genes are TRBV5-6 and TRBJ1-2; 8 bases fit TRBD1. The CDR3 is 13 amino acids. V was pared by 0 bases and J by 7 bases, with 2 bases of the junction left unmatched. Germline-derived CDR1 and CDR2 are SGHDT and YYEEEE. CDR3 residues: CASSLGQGSGYTF. As DNA, the CDR3 is TGTGCCAGCAGCTTGGGACAGGGGTCTGGCTACACCTTC. Full variable domain (outside the CDR3, taken from reference TRBV5-6 and TRBJ1-2): DAGVTQSPTHLIKTRGQQVTLRCSPKSGHDTVSWYQQALGQGPQFIFQYYEEEERQRGNFPDRFSGHQFPNYSSELNVNALLLGDSALYLCASSLGQGSGYTFGSGTRLTVV.

This clone was found many times. The chain links TRBV5-1 to TRBJ2-1; 10 bases match TRBD2. V dropped 3 bases and J dropped 2; count of bases not matched to a gene: 5. The CDR3 runs 16 residues. CDR1 and CDR2 from the germline V gene are SGHRS and YFSETQ. Here the CDR3 reads CASSSLGTSAYNEQFF. In DNA form, the CDR3 reads TGCGCCAGCAGCTCTCTGGGGACTAGCGCCTACAATGAGCAGTTCTTC.

This clone was picked up many times. The chain employs TRBV6-1 and TRBJ2-7, with 8 bases matching TRBD1. Trimming took 5 bases from V and 3 from J; bases not matched to a gene: 9. This CDR3 is 15 amino acids long. The germline V gene has CDR1 MNHNS and CDR2 SASEGT. The CDR3 DNA is TGTGCCAGCAGTCAAACCGGGACAGGTAACTACGAGCAGTACTTC. It encodes CASSQTGTGNYEQYF.

In its sample, this clone was seen many times. A read error may account for a junction end that differs from germline. J is TRBJ1-3 and V is TRBV18, with 7 bases lining up with TRBD1. Germline V gene data show CDR1 as KGHSH and CDR2 as LQKENI. The CDR3 covers 14 residues. The CDR3 loop is CASSPPGQSNTIYF. The CDR3 nucleotides are TGTGCCAGCTCCCCACCGGGACAGTCAAACACCATATATTTT.

J is TRBJ2-5 and V is TRBV30; 8 positions agree with TRBD2. The germline V gene encodes CDR1 GTSNPN and CDR2 SVGIG (reference sequence). The CDR3 length is 16 residues. J lost 7 bases, V lost 0 bases, and 13 bases had no gene match. As DNA, the CDR3 is TGTGCCTGGAGTGTATGGTGGGAGGGACTAGTAGGGACCCAGTACTTC. This encodes CAWSVWWEGLVGTQYF.

In its sample, this clone was seen a few times. The chain recombines TRBV2 with TRBJ1-1; 10 nucleotides match TRBD1. Looked up from germline, CDR1 is SNHLY and CDR2 is FYNNEI. The J segment lost 4 bases and the V segment lost 6 bases, leaving 5 bases of the junction unmatched. The CDR3 has 14 amino acids. CDR3 nucleotide sequence: TGTGCCAGCAGGACAGGGGGCCGGGTCACTGAAGCTTTCTTT. Translating gives CASRTGGRVTEAFF.

The chain employs TRBV7-2 and TRBJ1-2; 10 bases align to TRBD1. V trimming: 6 bases; J trimming: 7 bases; junction bases outside the gene matches: 8. The germline gives CDR1 SGHTA, CDR2 FQGNSA. The CDR3 contains 14 residues. The CDR3 coding sequence is TGTGCCAGCAGTCCCGGGACAGGGGAGGCTGGCTACACCTTC. Protein sequence: CASSPGTGEAGYTF. Supplemented by reference TRBV7-2 and TRBJ1-2, the full variable domain reads GAGVSQSPSNKVTEKGKDVELRCDPISGHTALYWYRQSLGQGLEFLIYFQGNSAPDKSGLPSDRFSAERTGGSVSTLTIQRTQQEDSAVYLCASSPGTGEAGYTFGSGTRLTVV.

This clone came up a few times. A read error may account for a junction end that differs from germline. The V gene is TRBV28, the J gene TRBJ1-6, with 10 bases identical to TRBD1. This CDR3 region has 17 residues. Germline lookup yields CDR1 MDHEN and CDR2 SYDVKM. The DNA for the CDR3 is TGTGCCAGCAGCTTTCCCCCCAGGACAGGGGGTAATCCACCCCTCCACTTT. Translation: CASSFPPRTGGNPPLHF.

To note about this clone: The junction and the germline gene differ at one end; a read error may be behind it. The rearrangement joins TRBV5-1 to TRBJ2-3, with TRBD1 matching over 10 bases. The V gene's germline CDR1 is SGHRS and CDR2 YFSETQ. This CDR3 region has 16 residues. The DNA for the CDR3 is TGCGCCAACAGCCCAGGGGGACAGGGGAGTGGAGATGCGCAGTATTTT. Its protein is CANSPGGQGSGDAQYF.

By share of the sample, this clone is medium-sized. This chain links TRBV2 with TRBJ1-1; D is unclear. The length of the CDR3 is 13 residues. Germline V gene data show CDR1 as SNHLY and CDR2 as FYNNEI. Trimming took 2 bases from V and 1 from J, leaving 5 bases between them. CDR3 in DNA: TGTGCCAGCAGTGAACTGTCGAACACTGAAGCTTTCTTT. As protein: CASSELSNTEAFF.

This clone was picked up many times. The chain joins TRBV5-4 to TRBJ1-6, with D hard to call. Per germline, CDR1 SGHNT and CDR2 YYREEE (reference sequence). V was shortened by 3 bases and J by 7 bases, with 5 bases between the two germline ends. The CDR3 loop spans 12 amino acids. For the CDR3, the DNA is TGTGCCAGCAGCTGGGGAAATTCACCCCTCCACTTT. It specifies CASSWGNSPLHF.

The chain recombines TRBV20-1 with TRBJ2-1; 7 bases map to TRBD1. The V and J ends lost 1 base and 0 bases, in that order; junction bases with no gene match: 6. Germline V lookup: CDR1 DFQATT, CDR2 SNEGSKA (reference sequence). CDR3 length: 16 residues. The CDR3 spells CSARGRTGDSYNEQFF. The DNA of the CDR3 is TGCAGTGCTAGAGGGAGAACAGGGGACTCCTACAATGAGCAGTTCTTC.

This rearrangement joins TRBV20-1 to TRBJ1-1, with D possibly matching TRBD1 (6 bases). The CDR3 runs 14 residues. Looked up from germline, CDR1 is DFQATT and CDR2 is SNEGSKA (reference sequence). V was pared by 2 bases and J by 2 bases, with 12 bases between. Here the CDR3 DNA reads TGCAGTGCTAGATCGGACAGCCTAAACACTGAAGCTTTCTTT. Encoded protein: CSARSDSLNTEAFF.

The table lists this clone with many counts. This chain uses TRBV11-2 with TRBJ2-1; D tentatively fits TRBD1 or TRBD2 (5 bases each). The CDR3 covers 14 residues. The V gene lost 10 bases and the J gene lost 7 bases, with 20 bases spanning the gap. Germline assignment: CDR1 SGHAT and CDR2 FQNNGV. CDR3 coding DNA: TGTGCCACCCAGAGGGACCTCTTCCAAAATGAGCAGTTCTTC. Translating gives CATQRDLFQNEQFF.

A few counts support this clone. The sample has other DNA sequences that encode this CDR3 too. V gene TRBV2 combines with J gene TRBJ1-2; D gene unclear. Trimming left V 1 base short and J 3 bases short, with 12 bases between. The germline V gene has CDR1 SNHLY and CDR2 FYNNEI. This CDR3 is 15 amino acids long. The DNA for the CDR3 is TGTGCCAGCAGTGAAGGGCAAGGTTTTCACTATGGCTACACCTTC. Its translation: CASSEGQGFHYGYTF.

The rearrangement joins TRBV12-3 or TRBV12-4 to TRBJ1-1; D may be TRBD1 (5 bases). Trimming stripped 5 bases from V and 1 base from J, with 11 bases between. The CDR3 covers 14 residues. The CDR3 region has the DNA TGTGCCAGCAGTGGTGACGGACAGAACACTGAAGCTTTCTTT. It yields the protein CASSGDGQNTEAFF.

This clone has a handful of counts. The rearrangement links TRBV28 to TRBJ1-1; possibly TRBD1 for D (5 bases). Deletions cut 7 bases from V and 3 bases from J, with 12 bases between. Germline values: CDR1 MDHEN, CDR2 SYDVKM. This CDR3 has 13 amino acids. The CDR3 loop is CASNDGGYTEAFF. The CDR3 nucleotides read TGTGCCAGCAATGACGGGGGATACACTGAAGCTTTCTTT.

This clone was seen a handful of times. V and J are TRBV24-1 and TRBJ2-6, with 8 bases identical to TRBD1. The CDR3 is 16 residues long. J lost 3 bases, V lost 8 bases, and 8 bases had no gene match. Germline values: CDR1 KGHDR, CDR2 SFDVKD. CDR3 nucleotides: TGTGCCACCAAACCACAGGGGGGAAGTGGGGCCAACGTCCTGACTTTC. It codes for CATKPQGGSGANVLTF.

This clone rates as medium-sized. This rearrangement joins TRBV6-1 to TRBJ2-7, with TRBD2 matching over 10 bases. Trimming at V came to 6 bases and at J to 3 bases, leaving 8 bases not matched to a gene. The CDR3 loop spans 15 amino acids. Germline loops: CDR1 MNHNS, CDR2 SASEGT. CDR3 loop: CASSSGLAVGYEQYF. The CDR3 DNA sequence: TGTGCCAGCAGCTCCGGACTAGCGGTTGGCTACGAGCAGTACTTC.

Details on this clone: The CDR3 does not end in the conserved phenylalanine or tryptophan, so this is likely a read error. The chain joins TRBV6-1 to TRBJ2-7; D possibly corresponds to TRBD2 (7 bases). V lost 3 bases to trimming and J lost 5 bases, with 17 bases between them. Germline V lookup: CDR1 MNHNS, CDR2 SASEGT. CDR3 length: 15 amino acids. Here the CDR3 DNA reads TGTGCCAGCAGTGACCTGGGGGGGCCAGAAGACGAGCAGTACTCC. Its translation: CASSDLGGPEDEQYS.

This clone has a count of ten or more. The genes are TRBV2 and TRBJ2-3; D gene uncertain. V lost 6 bases and J lost 1, with 5 bases in between. The CDR3 contains 12 residues. From germline, CDR1 is SNHLY and CDR2 FYNNEI. CDR3 region: CASRYGTDTQYF. In nucleotides, the CDR3 is TGTGCCAGCAGATATGGCACAGATACGCAGTATTTT.

In its sample, this clone was seen many times. This sequence joins TRBV2 and TRBJ2-7; D not resolved. Per the germline V gene, CDR1 is SNHLY and CDR2 is FYNNEI. V lost 7 bases to trimming and J lost 0 bases, with 13 bases between them. This CDR3 has 14 amino acids. DNA of the CDR3: TGTGCCAGCACCCCGGACCTAAGCTCCTACGAGCAGTACTTC. Protein product: CASTPDLSSYEQYF.

This clone was counted many times. This sample includes further DNA sequences coding for the same CDR3. V gene TRBV12-3 or TRBV12-4 combines with J gene TRBJ1-1; tentative D call: TRBD1 (6 bases). The CDR3 has 14 residues. V was clipped by 7 bases and J by 5 bases, with 17 bases between them. The CDR3 DNA sequence: TGTGCCAGCACCCTAGGGGGAGTCGAGACTGAAGCTTTCTTT. This sequence encodes CASTLGGVETEAFF.

This clone appeared many times. A read error may account for a junction end that differs from germline. The rearrangement uses TRBV7-7 and TRBJ2-5; tentative D call: TRBD1 (6 bases). This CDR3 is built from 11 residues. Germline V CDR1 and CDR2: SSHAT, FNYEAQ (reference sequence). The chain's CDR3 is CASSQGETQYF. CDR3 bases: TGTGCTAGCAGTCAGGGGGAGACCCAGTACTTC.

The chain joins TRBV18 to TRBJ2-3; TRBD1 aligns across 9 bases. CDR1 and CDR2 from the germline V gene are KGHSH and LQKENI. CDR3 length: 16 residues. For the CDR3, the DNA is TGTGTCAGTTCACGACGACAGGGGGGGTCCGCAGATACGCAGTATTTT. Translating it yields CVSSRRQGGSADTQYF.

This clone rates as medium-sized. The rearrangement links TRBV10-3 to TRBJ2-7, with D unclear. CDR3 length: 11 residues. Per germline, CDR1 ENHRY and CDR2 SYGVKD. Trimming cost V 3 bases and J 4 bases, with 4 bases left between them. CDR3 in amino acids: CAISDGYEQYF. In DNA form, the CDR3 reads TGTGCCATCAGTGACGGGTACGAGCAGTACTTC.

This clone occurred many times. The same CDR3 can be traced to other DNA sequences in this sample. The CDR3 DNA sequence: TGTGCCAGCAGCTCCTGGACTAGCGGGAGTCCCGGCGGGGAGCTGTTTTTT. This sequence encodes CASSSWTSGSPGGELFF. The chain is built from TRBV11-1 and TRBJ2-2, with 13 nucleotides matching TRBD2. The CDR3 spans 17 residues. Germline CDR1 is SGHAT and CDR2 is FQDESV (reference sequence). With V trimmed by 4 bases and J by 7 bases, 9 bases remained unmatched.

This clone has a count of ten or more. This sequence joins TRBV19 and TRBJ2-7; D call uncertain. CDR1 and CDR2 (germline): LNHDA, SQIVND (reference sequence). Trimming shortened V by 5 bases and J by 3 bases, and 11 bases separated the two germline ends. This CDR3 has 13 residues. In DNA, the CDR3 is TGTGCCAGTAGTCTGGCTTTGAACTACGAGCAGTACTTC. Protein sequence: CASSLALNYEQYF.